A single sample is the source of the 20 T cell receptor beta chains below, sequenced in a study of post-analysis software for immune sequencing data. These TCRs' antigens remain unknown. Regarding the study as a whole: Compared with controls, patients had more of about 5 TRBV segments, including TRBV5-6, TRBV5-1 and TRBV20-1.

Tagging with unique molecular identifiers was a feature of the TCR beta cDNA libraries. TCRdb ran MiXCR on the PCR reads and lists one entry per CDR3 protein. Among around 710,000 distinct CDR3 sequences, around 45% were seen once, and the ten largest hold around 4.7%. The sequenced sample was blood. The receptors were gathered from a girl aged 5 to 17 with multiple sclerosis.

This clonotype has a single count. The chain is built from TRBV29-1 and TRBJ2-1; no firm D call. The germline CDR1 and CDR2 sequences are SQVTM and ANQGSEA. V was pared by 4 bases and J by 0 bases, with 10 bases between. The CDR3 runs to 14 residues. CDR3 DNA sequence: TGCAGCGTTGGTCTCGGTATCTCCTACAATGAGCAGTTCTTC. Translation gives CSVGLGISYNEQFF.

J is TRBJ2-4 and V is TRBV20-1; 12 nucleotides line up with TRBD2. The CDR3 extends over 14 amino acids. Germline loops: CDR1 DFQATT, CDR2 SNEGSKA (reference sequence). Trimming removed 1 base from V and 13 bases from J; junction bases left unmatched: 8. The DNA for the CDR3 is TGCAGTGCTAGAGCTAGCGGGAGGGCTACGGAGCAGTACTTC. Residues: CSARASGRATEQYF.

This clonotype was recorded once. This chain uses TRBV5-6 with TRBJ1-6, with D perhaps TRBD1 (5 bases). This CDR3 comprises 15 residues. Germline assignment: CDR1 SGHDT and CDR2 YYEEEE. V lost 0 bases, J lost 4 bases, and 8 bases lay in between. The CDR3 here is CASSLAGRYNSPLHF. The CDR3 DNA follows: TGTGCCAGCAGCTTGGCGGGACGGTATAATTCACCCCTCCACTTT.

This clonotype has only a few counts. The junction shows a germline mismatch at one end, possibly a read error. The chain carries TRBV7-3 and TRBJ2-3; 8 bases line up with TRBD1. Germline assignment: CDR1 SGHTA and CDR2 FQGTGA. The CDR3 has 15 amino acids. The DNA for the CDR3 is TGCGCCAGCAGTCGACAGGGGAAGAGCGCAGATACGCAGTATTTT. This translates into CASSRQGKSADTQYF.

The chain couples TRBV7-2 to TRBJ2-3; no clear D gene. Germline V gives CDR1 SGHTA, CDR2 FQGNSA. V was trimmed by 1 base and J by 4 bases, leaving 9 bases between them. The CDR3 length is 14 residues. The CDR3 protein is CTSSLGPGADTQYF. The DNA for the CDR3 is TGTACCAGCAGCTTAGGGCCGGGCGCAGATACGCAGTATTTT.

V and J are TRBV4-3 and TRBJ2-7; a weak D match, TRBD1 (6 bases). The germline V and J ends were trimmed by 0 bases and 1 base, with 16 bases remaining between them. This CDR3 spans 17 amino acids. Germline values: CDR1 LGHNA, CDR2 YSLEER. The CDR3, as DNA: TGCGCCAGCAGCCAAGATAGGGTACAGGGTGGGTCCTACGAGCAGTACTTC. It yields the protein CASSQDRVQGGSYEQYF.

A remark on this clonotype: The conserved phenylalanine or tryptophan is not found at the CDR3 terminus, so this likely reflects a read error. V and J are TRBV19 and TRBJ2-5; perhaps TRBD1 as D (7 bases). Trimming left V 5 bases short and J 9 bases short, with 22 bases between. The CDR3 covers 15 residues. Germline values: CDR1 LNHDA, CDR2 SQIVND (reference sequence). The CDR3 nucleotides are TGTGCCAGTAGTCCGACCGGACAGGCCCGGGGGCCCCAGTACTTG. Translation: CASSPTGQARGPQYL.

The V gene is TRBV29-1, the J gene TRBJ2-3; TRBD2 is a possible D gene (8 bases). Per the germline V gene, CDR1 is SQVTM and CDR2 is ANQGSEA. V gave up 8 bases and J gave up 2 bases, with 14 bases separating them. This CDR3 is 13 amino acids long. The chain's CDR3 is CSLAGTVTDTQYF. CDR3 sequence (DNA): TGCAGCTTAGCGGGGACAGTCACAGATACGCAGTATTTT.

The chain couples TRBV11-1 to TRBJ2-3; D remains ambiguous. The CDR3 is 13 amino acids. With 5 bases removed from V and 2 bases from J, the gap between germline ends came to 8 bases. CDR1 is SGHAT, CDR2 FQDESV, per germline (reference sequence). For the CDR3, the DNA is TGTGCCAGCAGCCCCCCCACCACAGATACGCAGTATTTT. This codes for CASSPPTTDTQYF.

In its sample, this clonotype was seen once. The chain links TRBV12-3 or TRBV12-4 to TRBJ1-1, with unresolved D. The CDR3 is 13 residues long. The V and J ends lost 7 bases and 1 base respectively, with 10 bases between them. The CDR3 nucleotides read TGTGCCAGCACACAACCCCCGAACACTGAAGCTTTCTTT. Its translation: CASTQPPNTEAFF.

A few counts support this clonotype. J is TRBJ2-3 and V is TRBV9; perhaps TRBD2 as D (6 bases). Germline V gene sequence: CDR1 SGDLS, CDR2 YYNGEE. This CDR3 contains 15 residues. V shed 5 bases and J shed 2 bases, with 15 bases lying between them. The DNA for the CDR3 is TGTGCCAGCAGACCAGATGCGGGGTACACAGATACGCAGTATTTT. Residues: CASRPDAGYTDTQYF.

This rearrangement joins TRBV4-3 to TRBJ2-1; the D gene is possibly TRBD1 (6 bases). Germline CDR1 reads LGHNA; CDR2 reads YSLEER. The V end was cut by 3 bases, the J end by 10 bases, with 13 bases between. CDR3 length: 13 residues. The DNA of the CDR3 is TGCGCCAGCAGCCAGTCGAGGGGGAAAGAGCAGTTCTTC. Protein sequence: CASSQSRGKEQFF.

This sequence joins TRBV3-1 and TRBJ2-4, with a weak D call TRBD1 (5 bases). The J call may not be correct, given that the DNA end is closer to TRBJ2-7. The CDR3 covers 16 residues. Germline loops: CDR1 LGHDT, CDR2 YNNKEL (reference sequence). This chain's CDR3 is CASSPPWQGVSNEQYF. The CDR3 DNA reads TGTGCCAGCAGCCCCCCGTGGCAGGGCGTAAGTAACGAGCAGTACTTC.

This sequence joins TRBV7-2 and TRBJ2-5; TRBD1 might be the D (6 bases). V was trimmed by 5 bases and J by 1 base, leaving 17 bases between them. This CDR3 is built from 16 residues. Germline assignment: CDR1 SGHTA and CDR2 FQGNSA. The CDR3 protein is CASSQGPQAPQETQYF. CDR3 in DNA: TGTGCCAGCAGCCAGGGGCCGCAGGCCCCCCAAGAGACCCAGTACTTC. Variable domain in full (rest from reference TRBV7-2 and TRBJ2-5): GAGVSQSPSNKVTEKGKDVELRCDPISGHTALYWYRQSLGQGLEFLIYFQGNSAPDKSGLPSDRFSAERTGGSVSTLTIQRTQQEDSAVYLCASSQGPQAPQETQYFGPGTRLLVL.

The chain has TRBV20-1 and TRBJ2-5; TRBD2 might be the D (5 bases). The end of the DNA fits TRBJ2-7 better, so the J call may be wrong. Germline V gene data show CDR1 as DFQATT and CDR2 as SNEGSKA (reference sequence). The CDR3 is 14 amino acids. The CDR3: CSAPGTLANHEQYF. The CDR3 DNA sequence: TGCAGTGCTCCCGGAACATTAGCGAACCACGAGCAGTACTTC.

The rearrangement joins TRBV20-1 to TRBJ2-3; unclear D gene. Germline assignment: CDR1 DFQATT and CDR2 SNEGSKA (reference sequence). Trimming pared 4 bases from V and 2 bases from J, leaving 19 bases between. This CDR3 is built from 16 residues. This CDR3 is CSANKHDIPSTDTQYF. The CDR3 DNA reads as TGCAGTGCTAATAAACACGACATCCCCTCCACAGATACGCAGTATTTT.

The CDR3 nucleotides are TGTGCCAGCAGACCATCTCGGGACAGACAGTTCTTC. Its translation: CASRPSRDRQFF. The chain recombines TRBV28 with TRBJ2-1; 7 nucleotides line up with TRBD1. The V gene's germline CDR1 is MDHEN and CDR2 SYDVKM. Trimming cost V 6 bases and J 13 bases; bases outside gene matches: 9. This CDR3 has 12 residues. The full variable domain, rest sourced from reference TRBV28 and TRBJ2-1, is DVKVTQSSRYLVKRTGEKVFLECVQDMDHENMFWYRQDPGLGLRLIYFSYDVKMKEKGDIPEGYSVSREKKERFSLILESASTNQTSMYLCASRPSRDRQFFGPGTRLTVL.

This clonotype was detected only once. The V and J genes are TRBV13 and TRBJ1-1; 8 bases agree with TRBD1. The CDR3 runs to 13 residues. Germline V gene data show CDR1 as PRHDT and CDR2 as FYEKMQ (reference sequence). The trim removed 5 bases at V and 7 bases at J, leaving 6 bases unmatched. CDR3 nucleotides: TGTGCCAGCAGCGGACAGGGTAGGGTTGAAGCTTTCTTT. Translating gives CASSGQGRVEAFF.

This clonotype was recorded once. The chain links TRBV24-1 to TRBJ2-1; 14 nucleotides agree with TRBD2. The ends lost 3 bases at V and 7 bases at J; junction bases unmatched: 7. CDR1 is KGHDR and CDR2 is SFDVKD in the germline V gene. CDR3 length: 17 amino acids. The CDR3 protein is CATSDPLGTSGSNEQFF. CDR3 DNA: TGTGCCACCAGTGATCCGCTAGGGACTAGCGGGAGTAATGAGCAGTTCTTC.

This clonotype was picked up a small number of times. One end of the junction does not line up with germline, which may come from a read error. CDR3: CASSLGRIANYGYTF. The CDR3 DNA follows: TGTGCCAGCAGTTTAGGACGGATAGCTAACTATGGCTACACCTTC. This rearrangement joins TRBV7-2 to TRBJ1-2, with D hard to call. The CDR3 runs 15 residues. Germline CDR1 and CDR2: SGHTA and FQGNSA.